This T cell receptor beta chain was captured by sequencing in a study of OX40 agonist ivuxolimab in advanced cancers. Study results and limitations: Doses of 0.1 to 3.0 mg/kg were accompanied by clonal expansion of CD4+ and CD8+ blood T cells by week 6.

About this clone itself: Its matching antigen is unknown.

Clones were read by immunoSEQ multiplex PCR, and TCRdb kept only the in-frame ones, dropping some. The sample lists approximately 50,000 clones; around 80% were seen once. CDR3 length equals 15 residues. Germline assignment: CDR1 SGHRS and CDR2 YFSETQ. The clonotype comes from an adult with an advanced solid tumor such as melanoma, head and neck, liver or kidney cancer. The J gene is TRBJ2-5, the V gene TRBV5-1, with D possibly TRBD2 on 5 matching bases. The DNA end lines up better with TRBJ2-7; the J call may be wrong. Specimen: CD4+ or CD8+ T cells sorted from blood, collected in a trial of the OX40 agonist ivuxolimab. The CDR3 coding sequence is TGCGCCAGCAGCCCCCACCCGACGGGAACCTACGAGCAGTACTTC. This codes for CASSPHPTGTYEQYF.